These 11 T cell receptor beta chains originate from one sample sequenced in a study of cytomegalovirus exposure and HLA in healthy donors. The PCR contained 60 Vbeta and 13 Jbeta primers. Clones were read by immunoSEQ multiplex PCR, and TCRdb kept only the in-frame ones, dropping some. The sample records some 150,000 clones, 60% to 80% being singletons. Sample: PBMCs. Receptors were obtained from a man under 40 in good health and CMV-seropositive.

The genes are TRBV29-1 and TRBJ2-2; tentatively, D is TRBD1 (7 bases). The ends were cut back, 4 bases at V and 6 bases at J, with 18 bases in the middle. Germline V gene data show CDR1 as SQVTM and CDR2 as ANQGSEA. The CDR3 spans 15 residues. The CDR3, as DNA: TGCAGCGTTGTAGGGCAGGGGGGAGTGGCCGGGGAGCTGTTTTTT. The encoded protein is CSVVGQGGVAGELFF.

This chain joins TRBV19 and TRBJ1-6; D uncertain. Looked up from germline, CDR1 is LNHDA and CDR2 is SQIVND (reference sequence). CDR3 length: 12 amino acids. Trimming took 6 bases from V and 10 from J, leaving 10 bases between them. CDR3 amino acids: CASSPPGSPLHF. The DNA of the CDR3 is TGTGCCAGTAGCCCACCGGGGTCACCCCTCCACTTT.

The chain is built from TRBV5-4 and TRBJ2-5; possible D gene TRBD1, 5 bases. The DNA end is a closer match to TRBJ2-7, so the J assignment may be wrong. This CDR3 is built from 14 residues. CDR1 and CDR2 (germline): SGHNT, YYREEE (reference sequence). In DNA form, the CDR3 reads TGTGCCAGCAGCTTGGGGGCAGGGCCCTACGAGCAGTACTTC. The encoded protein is CASSLGAGPYEQYF.

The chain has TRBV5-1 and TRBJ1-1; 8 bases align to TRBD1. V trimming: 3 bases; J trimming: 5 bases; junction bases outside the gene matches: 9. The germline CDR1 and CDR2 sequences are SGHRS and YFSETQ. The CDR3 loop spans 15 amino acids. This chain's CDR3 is CASSYYTTGGTEAFF. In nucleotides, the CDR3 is TGCGCCAGCAGCTATTATACTACAGGGGGGACTGAAGCTTTCTTT.

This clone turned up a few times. The CDR3 is CASSLGRGRTDTQYF. As DNA, the CDR3 is TGTGCCAGCAGCTTGGGCAGGGGCCGCACAGATACGCAGTATTTT. The chain uses TRBV7-9 and TRBJ2-3; weak D call: TRBD1 (6 bases). This CDR3 is 15 amino acids long. Trimming took off 3 bases at V and 1 base at J, with 11 bases between the two ends. CDR1 and CDR2 (germline): SEHNR, FQNEAQ (reference sequence).

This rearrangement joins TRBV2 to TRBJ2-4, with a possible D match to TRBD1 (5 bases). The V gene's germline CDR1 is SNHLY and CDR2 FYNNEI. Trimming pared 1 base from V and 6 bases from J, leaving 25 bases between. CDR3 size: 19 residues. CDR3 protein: CASSEDGVSGRRRVNIQYF. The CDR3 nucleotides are TGTGCCAGCAGTGAAGATGGCGTTTCAGGGCGCCGGAGAGTAAACATTCAGTACTTC.

The CDR3 reads CASSEPGLRYNEQFF. In DNA, the CDR3 is TGTGCCAGCAGTGAACCGGGACTGCGCTACAATGAGCAGTTCTTC. V is TRBV28 and J is TRBJ2-1, with D maybe TRBD2 (6 bases). CDR1 and CDR2 from the germline V gene are MDHEN and SYDVKM. The CDR3 runs 15 residues. Trimming cost V 5 bases and J 3 bases, with 14 bases left between them.

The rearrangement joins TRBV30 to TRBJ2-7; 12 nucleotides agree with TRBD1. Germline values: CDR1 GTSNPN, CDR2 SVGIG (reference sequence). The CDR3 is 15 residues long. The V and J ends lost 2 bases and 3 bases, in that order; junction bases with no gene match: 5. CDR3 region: CAWSLWDRGLYEQYF. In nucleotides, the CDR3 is TGTGCCTGGAGTCTATGGGACAGGGGGCTCTACGAGCAGTACTTC. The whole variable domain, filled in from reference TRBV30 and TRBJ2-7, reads SQTIHQWPATLVQPVGSPLSLECTVEGTSNPNLYWYRQAAGRGLQLLFYSVGIGQISSEVPQNLSASRPQDRQFILSSKKLLLSDSGFYLCAWSLWDRGLYEQYFGPGTRLTVT.

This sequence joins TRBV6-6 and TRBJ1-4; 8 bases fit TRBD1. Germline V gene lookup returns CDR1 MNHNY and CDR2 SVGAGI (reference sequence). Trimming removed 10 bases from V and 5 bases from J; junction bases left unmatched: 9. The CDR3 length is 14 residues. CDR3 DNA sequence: TGTGCCACCAGCCGGGACAGGAAGAATGAAAAACTGTTTTTT. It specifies CATSRDRKNEKLFF.

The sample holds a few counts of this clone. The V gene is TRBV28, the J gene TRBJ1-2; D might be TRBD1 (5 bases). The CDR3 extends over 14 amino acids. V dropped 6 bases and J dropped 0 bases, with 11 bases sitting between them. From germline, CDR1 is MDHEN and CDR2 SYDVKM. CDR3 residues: CASSQGSTNYGYTF. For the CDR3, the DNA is TGTGCCAGCAGCCAGGGCTCTACTAACTATGGCTACACCTTC.

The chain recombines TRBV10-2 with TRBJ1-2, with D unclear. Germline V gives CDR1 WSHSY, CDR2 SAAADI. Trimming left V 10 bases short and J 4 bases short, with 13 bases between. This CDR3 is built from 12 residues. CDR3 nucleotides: TGCGCCACCCAGAGGGATTCCTATGGCTACACCTTC. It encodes CATQRDSYGYTF.